This TCR beta chain was sequenced during a study of T cell clonality in common variable immunodeficiency. This clone showed up many times. The sequenced fragment ends 3 residues before the CDR3 boundary, so the rest is inferred from the germline J gene. Looked up from germline, CDR1 is SQVTM and CDR2 is ANQGSEA. This CDR3 contains 16 residues. Unmatched junction bases numbered 13, after V lost 6 bases and J lost 3 bases. Method: immunoSEQ multiplex PCR; TCRdb's copy keeps in-frame clones and lacks some. The sample presents 57,000 or so clones, none singletons. Sequencing used peripheral blood mononuclear cells. This chain joins TRBV29-1 and TRBJ2-7, with TRBD2 matching 11 bases. The receptor comes from a person aged 18 to 75 in good health. The chain's CDR3 is CSVATSGAGSLYEQYF. CDR3 DNA (partial): TGCAGCGTAGCGACTAGCGGGGCGGGGTCCCTCTACGAG.